This TCR beta chain is from a study of shared clonotypes between healthy human individuals. CDR1 and CDR2 (germline): MNHEY, SMNVEV (reference sequence). Trimming cost V 8 bases and J 2 bases, with 6 bases left between them. CDR3 length: 12 amino acids. Repertoires were generated with immunoSEQ multiplex PCR, while TCRdb's copy carries only in-frame clones and drops some. The table has 500,000 to 700,000 clones, about 95% seen once. CD45RO-negative CD8 cells positively selected for CCR7 made up the naive population, which excluded terminally differentiated effector memory CD45RA+ cells. The TCR sequence derives from a woman in her 30s in good health. The sequenced sample consisted of naive CD8+ T cells sorted from blood. The chain employs TRBV27 and TRBJ2-2; the D is unclear. CDR3: CASGTNTGELFF. The CDR3 DNA reads as TGTGCCAGCGGCACCAACACCGGGGAGCTGTTTTTT.